These T cell receptor beta chains were read from a single sample in a study of blood T cells in healthy people across ages. From the 5' RACE reads, TCRdb called clonotypes with MiXCR, one entry per CDR3 protein. This table has 750,000 to 950,000 distinct CDR3 sequences, approximately 55% appearing once. Source material: blood. Source of these receptors: a man older than 75 in good health. The CDR3 runs from the conserved cysteine through the conserved F or W. The D gene is left open where the match is weak. Clone size is given for some rows only: seen once, a few or many times, or a class if the clone is expanded.

CDR3 protein: CAISESGNEQFF
CDR3 DNA: TGTGCCATCAGTGAGTCGGGCAATGAGCAGTTCTTC
J gene: TRBJ2-1
D gene: .
CDR3 length: 12
clone size: few
V gene: TRBV10-3

CDR3 protein: CASSQTQHEQFF
CDR3 DNA: TGTGCCAGCAGCCAAACCCAGCATGAGCAGTTCTTC
J gene: TRBJ2-1
D gene: .
CDR3 length: 12
clone size: .
V gene: TRBV7-3

CDR3 protein: CASTGPVSSYNEQFF
CDR3 DNA: TGTGCCAGCACCGGTCCGGTTAGCTCCTACAATGAGCAGTTCTTC
J gene: TRBJ2-1
D gene: .
CDR3 length: 15
clone size: .
V gene: TRBV12-3/TRBV12-4

CDR3 protein: CASSLGAAGGYGYTF
CDR3 DNA: TGTGCCAGCAGTTTGGGCGCAGCTGGGGGCTATGGCTACACCTTC
J gene: TRBJ1-2
D gene: .
CDR3 length: 15
clone size: few
V gene: TRBV12-3/TRBV12-4

CDR3 protein: CASSGPANGYAYF
CDR3 DNA: TGTGCCAGCAGCGGACCAGCTAACGGATACGCGTATTTT
J gene: TRBJ2-3
D gene: .
CDR3 length: 13
clone size: few
V gene: TRBV2

CDR3 protein: CASRSDRGGGYTF
CDR3 DNA: TGTGCCAGCAGATCGGACAGGGGGGGTGGCTACACCTTC
J gene: TRBJ1-2
D gene: TRBD1
CDR3 length: 13
clone size: .
V gene: TRBV2

CDR3 protein: CASSQERWETQYF
CDR3 DNA: TGTGCCAGCAGCCAAGAACGGTGGGAGACCCAGTACTTC
J gene: TRBJ2-5
D gene: .
CDR3 length: 13
clone size: .
V gene: TRBV3-1

CDR3 protein: CASSYPGEEAHYGYTF
CDR3 DNA: TGTGCCAGCAGTTACCCCGGCGAGGAGGCCCACTATGGCTACACCTTC
J gene: TRBJ1-2
D gene: .
CDR3 length: 16
clone size: .
V gene: TRBV6-2/TRBV6-3

CDR3 protein: CASSAGGNYEQYF
CDR3 DNA: TGTGCCAGCAGCGCCGGAGGGAACTACGAGCAGTACTTC
J gene: TRBJ2-7
D gene: .
CDR3 length: 13
clone size: few
V gene: TRBV9

CDR3 protein: CASSTHQSGANVLTF
CDR3 DNA: TGTGCCAGCAGTACTCACCAGTCGGGGGCCAACGTCCTGACTTTC
J gene: TRBJ2-6
D gene: .
CDR3 length: 15
clone size: .
V gene: TRBV25-1

CDR3 protein: CSVPGHRTARYGYTF
CDR3 DNA: TGCAGCGTTCCCGGCCATAGGACAGCGAGATATGGCTACACCTTC
J gene: TRBJ1-2
D gene: .
CDR3 length: 15
clone size: .
V gene: TRBV29-1